This TCR beta chain originates from a study of cytomegalovirus exposure and HLA in healthy donors. Study information: As an earlier analysis found, around 200 million T cells yielded some 120 million unique TCR beta sequences.

Use of 60 Vbeta and 13 Jbeta primers characterized the PCR. Profiled with immunoSEQ multiplex PCR; TCRdb holds only in-frame clones, not every one. The sample lists 90,000 to 110,000 clones, about 70% seen once, with roughly 3% in the top ten. Study conclusions and caveats: Researchers reported from a later analysis that most CMV-associated TCR beta chains appeared HLA-restricted. In an earlier analysis, about 87% or about 30%: the productive usage of most TCR beta V segments.

On this clone itself: Its matching antigen is unknown.

The length of the CDR3 is 14 residues. Trimming took 7 bases from V and 5 from J; bases not matched to a gene: 5. Per germline, CDR1 SNHLY and CDR2 FYNNEI. The clonotype originates from a man between 25 and 39 years old in good health and CMV-seronegative. The rearrangement links TRBV2 to TRBJ2-7, with 13 bases fitting TRBD2. Sequencing input: PBMCs. In nucleotides, the CDR3 is TGTGCCAGCAAGTGGACTAGCGGGAGTGACGAGCAGTACTTC. Translation gives CASKWTSGSDEQYF.